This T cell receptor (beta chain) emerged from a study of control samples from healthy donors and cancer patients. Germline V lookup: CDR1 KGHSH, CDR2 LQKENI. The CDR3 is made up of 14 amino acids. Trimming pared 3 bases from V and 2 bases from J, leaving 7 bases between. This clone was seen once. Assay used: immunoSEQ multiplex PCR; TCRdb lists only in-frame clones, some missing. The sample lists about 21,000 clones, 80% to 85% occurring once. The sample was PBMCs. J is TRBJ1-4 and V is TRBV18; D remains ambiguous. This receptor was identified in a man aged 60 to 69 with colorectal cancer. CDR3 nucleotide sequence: TGTGCCAGCTCACCCGGTCAGACTAATGAAAAACTGTTTTTT. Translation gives CASSPGQTNEKLFF.